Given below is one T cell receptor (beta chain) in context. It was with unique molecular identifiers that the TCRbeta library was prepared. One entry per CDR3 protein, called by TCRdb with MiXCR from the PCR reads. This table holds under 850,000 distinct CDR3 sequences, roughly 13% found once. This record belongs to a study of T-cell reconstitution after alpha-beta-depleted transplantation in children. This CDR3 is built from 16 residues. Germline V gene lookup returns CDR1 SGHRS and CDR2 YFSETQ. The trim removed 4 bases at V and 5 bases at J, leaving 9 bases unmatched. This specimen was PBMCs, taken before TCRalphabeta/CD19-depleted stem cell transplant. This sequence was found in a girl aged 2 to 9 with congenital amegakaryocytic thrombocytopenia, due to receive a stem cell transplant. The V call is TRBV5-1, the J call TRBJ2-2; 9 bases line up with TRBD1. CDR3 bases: TGCGCCAGCAGCACTAGACAGGGGGACCTGACCGGGGAGCTGTTTTTT. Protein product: CASSTRQGDLTGELFF.